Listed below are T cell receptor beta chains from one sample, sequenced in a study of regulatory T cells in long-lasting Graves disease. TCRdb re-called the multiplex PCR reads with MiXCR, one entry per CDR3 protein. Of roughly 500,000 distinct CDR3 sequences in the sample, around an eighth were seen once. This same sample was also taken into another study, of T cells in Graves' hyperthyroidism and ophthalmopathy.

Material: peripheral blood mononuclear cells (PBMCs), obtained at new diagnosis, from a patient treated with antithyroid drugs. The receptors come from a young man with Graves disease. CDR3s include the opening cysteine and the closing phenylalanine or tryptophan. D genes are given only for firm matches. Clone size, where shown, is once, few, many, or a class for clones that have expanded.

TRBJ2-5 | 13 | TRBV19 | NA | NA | CASSWRYQETQYF | TGTGCCAGTAGTTGGAGGTACCAAGAGACCCAGTACTTC
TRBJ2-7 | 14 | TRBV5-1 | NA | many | CASSFGPGEYEQYF | TGCGCCAGCAGCTTCGGTCCTGGGGAATACGAGCAGTACTTC
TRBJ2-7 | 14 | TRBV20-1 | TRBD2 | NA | CSARLLAGGYEQYF | TGCAGTGCTAGACTCCTAGCGGGAGGCTACGAGCAGTACTTC
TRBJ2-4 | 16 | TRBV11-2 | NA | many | CASSFGSEGPKNIQYF | TGTGCCAGCAGCTTCGGATCCGAGGGACCCAAAAACATTCAGTACTTC
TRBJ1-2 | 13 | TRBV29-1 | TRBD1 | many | CSAGTALNYGYTF | TGCAGCGCCGGGACAGCCCTTAACTATGGCTACACCTTC
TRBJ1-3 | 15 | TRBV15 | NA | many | CATSRDREIGNTIYF | TGTGCCACCAGCAGAGACAGAGAAATAGGAAACACCATATATTTT
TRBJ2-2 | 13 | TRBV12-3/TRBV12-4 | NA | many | CANPYRRTGELFF | TGTGCCAACCCATACAGGAGGACCGGGGAGCTGTTTTTT
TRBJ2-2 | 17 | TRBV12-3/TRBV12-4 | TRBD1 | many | CASSLLRGQGHTGELFF | TGTGCCAGCAGTTTGTTGAGGGGACAGGGTCACACCGGGGAGCTGTTTTTT
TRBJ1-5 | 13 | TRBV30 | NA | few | CAWSASVNQPQHF | TGTGCCTGGAGCGCCAGCGTCAATCAGCCCCAGCATTTT
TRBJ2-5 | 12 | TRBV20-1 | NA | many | CSARVWGETQYF | TGCAGTGCTAGAGTTTGGGGTGAGACCCAGTACTTC
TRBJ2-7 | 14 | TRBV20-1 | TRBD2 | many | CSVTRRGSVYEQYF | TGCAGTGTCACGAGACGCGGGAGTGTTTACGAGCAGTACTTC
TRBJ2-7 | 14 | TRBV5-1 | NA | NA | CASSPRGRENEQYF | TGCGCCAGCAGCCCCCGGGGGCGGGAGAACGAGCAGTACTTC
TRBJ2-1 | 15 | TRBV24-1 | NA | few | CATSDQRQTYNEQFF | TGTGCCACCAGTGATCAGAGACAGACCTACAATGAGCAGTTCTTC
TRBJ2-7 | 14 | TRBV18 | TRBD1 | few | CASSPTGGGYEQYF | TGTGCCAGCTCACCAACAGGGGGAGGCTACGAGCAGTACTTC
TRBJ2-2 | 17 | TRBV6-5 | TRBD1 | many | CASSFWTGGENTGELFF | TGTGCCAGCAGTTTCTGGACAGGGGGCGAGAACACCGGGGAGCTGTTTTTT
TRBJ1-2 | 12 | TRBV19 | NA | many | CASSMVQFGYTF | TGTGCCAGTAGTATGGTCCAGTTCGGCTACACCTTC
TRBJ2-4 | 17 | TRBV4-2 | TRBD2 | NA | CASSQDGPGGTKNIQYF | TGTGCCAGCAGCCAAGATGGTCCGGGGGGGACCAAAAACATTCAGTACTTC
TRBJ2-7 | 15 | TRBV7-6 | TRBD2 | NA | CASSQKAGGPYEQYF | TGTGCCAGCAGCCAAAAAGCGGGAGGGCCTTACGAGCAGTACTTC
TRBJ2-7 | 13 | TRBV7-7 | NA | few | CASSLTPDYEQYF | TGTGCCAGCAGCCTGACACCCGACTACGAGCAGTACTTC
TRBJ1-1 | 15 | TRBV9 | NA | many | CASSVGAGVNTEAFF | TGTGCCAGCAGCGTAGGGGCAGGCGTGAACACTGAAGCTTTCTTT
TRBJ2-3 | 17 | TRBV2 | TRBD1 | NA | CASSMTGQGELTDTQYF | TGTGCCAGCAGTATGACCGGACAGGGTGAATTGACAGATACGCAGTATTTT
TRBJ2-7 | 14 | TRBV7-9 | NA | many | CASSARGDVYEQYF | TGTGCCAGCAGCGCCAGGGGGGACGTATACGAGCAGTACTTC
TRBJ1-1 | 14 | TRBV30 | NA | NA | CAQRGGSMNTEAFF | TGTGCCCAGCGGGGAGGATCCATGAACACTGAAGCTTTCTTT
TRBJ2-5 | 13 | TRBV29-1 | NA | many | CSVDHSLKGTQYF | TGCAGCGTTGACCATTCCCTAAAGGGGACCCAGTACTTC
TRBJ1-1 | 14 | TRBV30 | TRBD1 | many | CAWRAPGQGAEAFF | TGTGCCTGGAGAGCCCCGGGACAGGGGGCTGAAGCTTTCTTT
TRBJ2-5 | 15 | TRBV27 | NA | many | CASSLSLALQETQYF | TGTGCCAGCAGTTTATCGCTGGCCCTCCAAGAGACCCAGTACTTC
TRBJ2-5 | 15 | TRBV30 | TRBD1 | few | CAWSVGTATQETQYF | TGTGCCTGGAGTGTAGGGACAGCTACACAAGAGACCCAGTACTTC
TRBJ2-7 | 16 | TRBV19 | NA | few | CASSIGLEGSSYEQYF | TGTGCCAGTAGTATAGGGTTAGAAGGGAGCTCCTACGAGCAGTACTTC
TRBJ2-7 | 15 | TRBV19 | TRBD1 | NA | CASRPALGQTYEQYF | TGTGCCAGTAGGCCCGCCTTGGGACAGACTTACGAGCAGTACTTC
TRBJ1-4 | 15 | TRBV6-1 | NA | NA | CASRLKPQGGEKLFF | TGTGCCAGCAGACTAAAACCCCAAGGAGGTGAAAAACTGTTTTTT
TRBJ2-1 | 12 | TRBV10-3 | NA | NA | CAISESVNEQFF | TGTGCCATCAGTGAATCGGTAAATGAGCAGTTCTTC
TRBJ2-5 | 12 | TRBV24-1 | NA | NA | CATSDWATAQYF | TGTGCCACCAGTGATTGGGCGACCGCCCAGTACTTC
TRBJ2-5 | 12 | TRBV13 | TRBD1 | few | CASSPSTGTGNF | TGTGCCAGCAGCCCAAGCACCGGGACAGGCAACTTC
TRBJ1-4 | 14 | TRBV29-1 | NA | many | CSVGGEATNEKLFF | TGCAGCGTGGGGGGGGAAGCAACTAATGAAAAACTGTTTTTT
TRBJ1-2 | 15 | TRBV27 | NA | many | CASSFISGGWYGYTF | TGTGCCAGCAGTTTCATAAGTGGAGGGTGGTATGGCTACACCTTC
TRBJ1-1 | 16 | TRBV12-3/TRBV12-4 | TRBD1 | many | CASSYPRGQMNTEAFF | TGTGCCAGCAGTTACCCCAGGGGGCAAATGAACACTGAAGCTTTCTTT
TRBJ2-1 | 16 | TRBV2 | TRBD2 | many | CATPVRTTSGRDEQFF | TGTGCCACCCCCGTGAGGACGACTAGCGGGAGGGATGAGCAGTTCTTC
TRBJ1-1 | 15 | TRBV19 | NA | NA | CASSMGTGRDTEAFF | TGTGCCAGTAGTATGGGGACGGGAAGAGACACTGAAGCTTTCTTT
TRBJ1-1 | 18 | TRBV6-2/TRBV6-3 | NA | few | CASTIPTGPVAMNTEAFF | TGTGCCAGCACGATCCCCACAGGGCCCGTGGCTATGAACACTGAAGCTTTCTTT
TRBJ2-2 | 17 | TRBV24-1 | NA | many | CATSDLRHSSGTGELFF | TGTGCCACCAGTGATTTAAGACACAGCTCGGGAACCGGGGAGCTGTTTTTT
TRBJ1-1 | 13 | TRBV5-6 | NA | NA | CASSLGQQTEAFF | TGTGCCAGCAGCTTGGGGCAACAAACTGAAGCTTTCTTT
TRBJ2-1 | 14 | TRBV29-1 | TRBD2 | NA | CSAQLAGGSYEQFF | TGCAGCGCTCAACTAGCGGGAGGTTCTTACGAGCAGTTCTTC
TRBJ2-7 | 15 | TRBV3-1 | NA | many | CASSPPFRQDYEQYF | TGTGCCAGCAGCCCCCCTTTTCGACAGGACTACGAGCAGTACTTC
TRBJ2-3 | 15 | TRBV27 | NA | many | CASNLRGRSTDTQYF | TGTGCCAGCAACCTTCGGGGTAGGAGCACAGATACGCAGTATTTT
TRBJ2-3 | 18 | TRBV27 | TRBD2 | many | CASSFGTSGRSLSDTQYF | TGTGCCAGCAGTTTCGGGACTAGCGGGAGAAGTCTCTCAGATACGCAGTATTTT
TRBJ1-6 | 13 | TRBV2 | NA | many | CASRAAQNSPLHF | TGTGCCAGCAGGGCAGCCCAAAATTCACCCCTCCACTTT